This entry lists 32 T cell receptor beta chains sequenced from one sample in a study of CD8 T cells in Susac syndrome. The RNA, 0.5 to 1 ug, was put through reverse transcription using random hexamers. MiXCR, applied by TCRdb to the immunoSEQ multiplex PCR reads, yields one record per CDR3 protein. The table records more than 95,000 distinct CDR3 sequences, about 95% of them present only once. Sequencing used CD8+ T cells from PBMCs. Source of these receptors: a human donor with Susac syndrome.

The chain uses TRBV6-6 and TRBJ2-1; 8 nucleotides agree with TRBD1. CDR1 MNHNY and CDR2 SVGAGI come from the germline V gene (reference sequence). This CDR3 has 15 amino acids. The junction had 9 bases not matched to a gene; V was cut back by 6 bases and J by 5 bases. CDR3 in amino acids: CASRSGGQGNNEQFF. DNA of the CDR3: TGTGCCAGCAGATCCGGCGGACAGGGAAACAATGAGCAGTTCTTC.

V and J are TRBV12-3 or TRBV12-4 and TRBJ2-2; the match to TRBD1 covers 9 bases. The V and J ends lost 4 bases and 4 bases, in that order; junction bases with no gene match: 4. The CDR3 has 15 residues. In nucleotides, the CDR3 is TGTGCCAGCAGTTCCGACAGGGGGGGCACCGGGGAGCTGTTTTTT. Translated: CASSSDRGGTGELFF.

The DNA for the CDR3 is TGTGCCAGCAGTGAGCGGGGGCCCCCTTACGAGCAGTACTTC. Translation: CASSERGPPYEQYF. The chain joins TRBV6-5 to TRBJ2-7, with 8 bases aligning to TRBD2. The length of the CDR3 is 14 residues. J lost 4 bases, V lost 5 bases, and 7 bases had no gene match. The germline V gene has CDR1 MNHEY and CDR2 SVGAGI.

This chain connects TRBV3-1 to TRBJ1-5; perhaps TRBD1 as D (5 bases). The CDR3 is 15 residues long. Trimming left V 0 bases short and J 6 bases short, with 12 bases between. Germline CDR1 LGHDT, CDR2 YNNKEL (reference sequence). CDR3 loop: CASSQDLAGGQPQHF. In DNA, the CDR3 is TGTGCCAGCAGCCAAGATCTGGCGGGGGGTCAGCCCCAGCATTTT.

The CDR3 region is CASSLQLHEQFF. Written as DNA, the CDR3 is TGCGCCAGCAGCCTTCAGTTGCATGAGCAGTTCTTC. The chain couples TRBV4-1 to TRBJ2-1; D not certain. The V gene lost 4 bases and the J gene lost 8 bases, with 9 bases spanning the gap. CDR1 is MGHRA, CDR2 YSYEKL, per germline. The CDR3 is made up of 12 amino acids.

This chain links TRBV9 with TRBJ1-1; maybe TRBD1 (6 bases). Germline V gene sequence: CDR1 SGDLS, CDR2 YYNGEE. With 3 bases removed from V and 0 bases from J, the gap between germline ends came to 12 bases. The CDR3 is made up of 15 amino acids. This CDR3 is CASSGGAGLNTEAFF. CDR3 DNA: TGTGCCAGCAGCGGGGGGGCAGGATTGAACACTGAAGCTTTCTTT.

The V call is TRBV4-1, the J call TRBJ2-1, with 7 bases fitting TRBD1. CDR1 and CDR2 from the germline V gene are MGHRA and YSYEKL. The J segment lost 5 bases and the V segment lost 0 bases, leaving 7 bases of the junction unmatched. This CDR3 is built from 16 residues. The CDR3 sequence: CASSQEAGDSHNEQFF. As DNA, the CDR3 is TGCGCCAGCAGCCAAGAAGCAGGGGACAGCCACAATGAGCAGTTCTTC.

This chain connects TRBV20-1 to TRBJ2-3; no firm D call. V was trimmed by 3 bases and J by 0 bases, leaving 7 bases between them. Germline CDR1 and CDR2: DFQATT and SNEGSKA (reference sequence). This CDR3 is built from 13 residues. The CDR3 coding sequence is TGCAGTGCTAGCGGAACTAGCACAGATACGCAGTATTTT. Protein: CSASGTSTDTQYF.

The V gene is TRBV29-1, the J gene TRBJ1-1, with D unresolved. Looked up from germline, CDR1 is SQVTM and CDR2 is ANQGSEA. Trimming removed 2 bases at V and 4 bases at J, with 20 bases between. The CDR3 is made up of 16 amino acids. The CDR3 DNA sequence: TGCAGCGTTGAATTCCAGATCATCTGGTTGAGCACTGAAGCTTTCTTT. It codes for CSVEFQIIWLSTEAFF.

The J gene is TRBJ2-1, the V gene TRBV2; TRBD1 agrees at 8 bases. There are 16 residues in the CDR3. CDR1 and CDR2 from the germline V gene are SNHLY and FYNNEI. V gave up 6 bases and J gave up 0 bases; unmatched junction bases: 7. This CDR3 reads CASSMDRASSYNEQFF. CDR3 in DNA: TGTGCCAGCAGCATGGACAGGGCCAGCTCCTACAATGAGCAGTTCTTC.

The V gene is TRBV10-3, the J gene TRBJ2-7; 10 bases line up with TRBD2. The CDR3 is made up of 17 amino acids. Germline trimming cut 8 bases from V and 3 bases from J; bases unmatched to any gene: 16. CDR1 ENHRY and CDR2 SYGVKD come from the germline V gene. CDR3 residues: CAIAEPSGSGSDYEQYF. CDR3 DNA sequence: TGTGCCATCGCCGAACCTAGCGGGAGTGGGTCCGACTACGAGCAGTACTTC.

This clonotype has just one count. V and J are TRBV12-3 or TRBV12-4 and TRBJ1-1; tentatively, D is TRBD1 (5 bases). The CDR3 loop spans 13 amino acids. Trimming left V 6 bases short and J 1 base short, with 9 bases between. The CDR3 protein is CASRVTENTEAFF. CDR3 in DNA: TGTGCCAGCAGGGTGACAGAGAACACTGAAGCTTTCTTT.

V gene TRBV28 combines with J gene TRBJ1-2, with 10 positions matching TRBD1. After removal of 10 bases from V and 4 bases from J, the junction contained 12 bases not matched to a gene. CDR1 is MDHEN and CDR2 is SYDVKM in the germline V gene. The CDR3 totals 15 residues. CDR3 residues: CATLDRGQRSYGYTF. The CDR3 coding sequence is TGTGCCACTCTCGACAGGGGGCAGAGAAGCTATGGCTACACCTTC.

The chain is built from TRBV7-9 and TRBJ2-3, with no clear D. V lost 5 bases to trimming and J lost 2 bases, with 14 bases between them. Germline CDR1 reads SEHNR; CDR2 reads FQNEAQ (reference sequence). The CDR3 has 15 residues. The CDR3 sequence: CASSPQEIYTDTQYF. CDR3 DNA: TGTGCCAGCAGCCCTCAGGAAATTTACACAGATACGCAGTATTTT.

The rearrangement uses TRBV20-1 and TRBJ2-3; no reliable D call. With 7 bases removed from V and 3 bases from J, the gap between germline ends came to 8 bases. The germline V gene has CDR1 DFQATT and CDR2 SNEGSKA (reference sequence). This CDR3 spans 11 amino acids. CDR3 loop: CSEAKTDTQYF. In nucleotides, the CDR3 is TGCAGTGAAGCGAAGACAGATACGCAGTATTTT.

The V call is TRBV5-1, the J call TRBJ2-1, with D hard to call. The germline V gene has CDR1 SGHRS and CDR2 YFSETQ. The CDR3 runs to 12 residues. V was pared by 0 bases and J by 6 bases, with 4 bases between. CDR3 nucleotides: TGCGCCAGCAGCTTGGGTCCCAATGAGCAGTTCTTC. It translates to CASSLGPNEQFF.

The gene calls are TRBV4-1 and TRBJ2-7; D is perhaps TRBD2 (5 bases). V was trimmed by 0 bases and J by 7 bases, leaving 10 bases between them. The CDR3 is made up of 13 amino acids. CDR1 MGHRA and CDR2 YSYEKL come from the germline V gene. The CDR3 region has the DNA TGCGCCAGCAGCCAAGATTGGGAGCTGGAGCAGTACTTC. As protein: CASSQDWELEQYF.

V usage is TRBV6-2 or TRBV6-3 and J usage is TRBJ2-3; perhaps TRBD2 as D (6 bases). Germline CDR1 reads MNHEY; CDR2 reads SVGEGT. V was pared by 10 bases and J by 0 bases, with 17 bases between. The CDR3 is 15 residues long. The CDR3 nucleotides read TGTGCCACCGAACCGGGACTGGGGAGCACAGATACGCAGTATTTT. Translated: CATEPGLGSTDTQYF.

This chain connects TRBV5-1 to TRBJ2-5; D is uncertain. The V end lost 0 bases, the J end lost 2 bases, and 8 bases lay between the germline ends. The CDR3 has 14 amino acids. Germline CDR1 reads SGHRS; CDR2 reads YFSETQ. CDR3 sequence: CASSLEQTQETQYF. CDR3 sequence (DNA): TGCGCCAGCAGCTTGGAACAGACACAAGAGACCCAGTACTTC.

This CDR3 reads CASSTTENEKLFF. CDR3 nucleotide sequence: TGTGCCAGCAGTACGACAGAGAATGAAAAACTGTTTTTT. The rearrangement links TRBV6-2 or TRBV6-3 to TRBJ1-4; tentatively, D is TRBD1 (5 bases). CDR1 is MNHEY and CDR2 is SVGEGT in the germline V gene. CDR3 size: 13 residues. V was shortened by 5 bases and J by 5 bases, with 9 bases between the two germline ends.

The chain employs TRBV6-5 and TRBJ1-2; maybe TRBD1 (6 bases). Germline V gives CDR1 MNHEY, CDR2 SVGAGI. The CDR3 is 15 amino acids. V was shortened by 6 bases and J by 5 bases, with 19 bases between the two germline ends. The CDR3 nucleotides are TGTGCCAGCAGAGGGGGACACGTTTTTTGGTATGGCTACACCTTC. Translated, it gives CASRGGHVFWYGYTF.

This chain joins TRBV13 and TRBJ2-1; 11 bases fit TRBD2. The CDR3 runs 16 residues. The V gene's germline CDR1 is PRHDT and CDR2 FYEKMQ (reference sequence). Unmatched junction bases numbered 10, after V lost 5 bases and J lost 7 bases. Here the CDR3 DNA reads TGTGCCAGCAGCACCGGACTAGCGGGTAACTTTAATGAGCAGTTCTTC. Translation gives CASSTGLAGNFNEQFF.

This chain joins TRBV6-2 or TRBV6-3 and TRBJ2-3, with 7 bases lining up with TRBD2. The germline gives CDR1 MNHEY, CDR2 SVGEGT. Trimming cost V 0 bases and J 3 bases; bases outside gene matches: 15. This CDR3 spans 19 amino acids. CDR3 DNA sequence: TGTGCCAGCAGTTACTCGAGACGCCGGCGGGAGATCGGTACAGATACGCAGTATTTT. Amino acids: CASSYSRRRREIGTDTQYF.

V is TRBV19 and J is TRBJ2-3; D may be TRBD1 or TRBD2 (5 bases each). Germline lookup yields CDR1 LNHDA and CDR2 SQIVND (reference sequence). Trimming cost V 6 bases and J 4 bases, with 14 bases left between them. This CDR3 has 14 residues. CDR3 bases: TGTGCCAGTAGCCACGGGACGGGCGCAGATACGCAGTATTTT. Translated: CASSHGTGADTQYF.

This clonotype was seen only a few times. The chain has TRBV12-3 or TRBV12-4 and TRBJ2-7, with D maybe TRBD2 (6 bases). The CDR3 length is 13 residues. The germline V and J ends were trimmed by 5 bases and 3 bases, with 11 bases remaining between them. CDR3 amino acids: CASSRDSNYEQYF. DNA for the CDR3: TGTGCCAGCAGTCGGGACTCGAACTACGAGCAGTACTTC.

This clonotype was picked up one time. The chain is built from TRBV15 and TRBJ2-3; D not resolved. CDR1 and CDR2 (germline): LNHNV, YYDKDF (reference sequence). There are 13 residues in the CDR3. Trimming took off 1 base at V and 2 bases at J, with 4 bases between the two ends. CDR3 DNA: TGTGCCACCAGCAGAGTTTACACAGATACGCAGTATTTT. Amino acids: CATSRVYTDTQYF.

This chain uses TRBV27 with TRBJ2-1, with 12 positions matching TRBD1. V lost 5 bases to trimming and J lost 8 bases; unmatched junction nucleotides: 10. CDR1 and CDR2 from the germline V gene are MNHEY and SMNVEV (reference sequence). This CDR3 has 16 residues. CDR3 DNA: TGTGCCAGCAGTGGCCTCCGGGACAGGGGGCTACATGAGCAGTTCTTC. Its translation: CASSGLRDRGLHEQFF.

The DNA of the CDR3 is TGTGCCAGCAGCTTAGCCCCGCCGGGGCCCCAGCATTTT. It yields the protein CASSLAPPGPQHF. The chain links TRBV7-3 to TRBJ1-5; no firm D call. The germline V gene encodes CDR1 SGHTA and CDR2 FQGTGA. The V end was cut by 2 bases, the J end by 9 bases, with 11 bases between. The CDR3 runs to 13 residues.

The table lists this clonotype with a few counts. The CDR3 reads CSARDRYQETQYF. The CDR3 region has the DNA TGCAGTGCTAGAGATCGCTACCAAGAGACCCAGTACTTC. The rearrangement uses TRBV20-1 and TRBJ2-5; no clear D gene. Trimming shortened V by 0 bases and J by 0 bases, and 5 bases separated the two germline ends. Germline CDR1 DFQATT, CDR2 SNEGSKA (reference sequence). This CDR3 contains 13 residues.

The chain recombines TRBV12-3 or TRBV12-4 with TRBJ1-2, with unresolved D. V lost 6 bases and J lost 4, with 12 bases in between. The CDR3 is made up of 13 amino acids. The CDR3 DNA sequence: TGTGCCAGCAGCCCGGGAGGCACCTATGGCTACACCTTC. Its translation is CASSPGGTYGYTF.

V usage is TRBV28 and J usage is TRBJ2-5; D is possibly TRBD1 (5 bases). The germline V gene encodes CDR1 MDHEN and CDR2 SYDVKM. With 10 bases removed from V and 1 base from J, the gap between germline ends came to 16 bases. The CDR3 has 14 residues. The CDR3 DNA is TGTGCCACCAGCCAAAGGGGTTTCCAAGAGACCCAGTACTTC. This codes for CATSQRGFQETQYF.

The J gene is TRBJ2-5, the V gene TRBV7-9; no clear D gene. This CDR3 spans 16 amino acids. V was trimmed by 0 bases and J by 2 bases, leaving 13 bases between them. The V gene's germline CDR1 is SEHNR and CDR2 FQNEAQ (reference sequence). The CDR3 here is CASSLAVDLRQETQYF. The CDR3, as DNA: TGTGCCAGCAGCTTAGCCGTGGATCTCAGACAAGAGACCCAGTACTTC. The full variable domain, its missing parts supplied by reference TRBV7-9 and TRBJ2-5, is DTGVSQNPRHKITKRGQNVTFRCDPISEHNRLYWYRQTLGQGPEFLTYFQNEAQLEKSRLLSDRFSAERPKGSFSTLEIQRTEQGDSAMYLCASSLAVDLRQETQYFGPGTRLLVL.